This T cell receptor beta chain was captured in a study of T cell responses to AZD1222 COVID-19 vaccine. Combined were second doses at about 4 or about 12 weeks. TCRdb keeps only in-frame clones here, not all; method: immunoSEQ multiplex PCR. The table lists roughly 180,000 clones, 90% to 95% of them singletons. This CDR3 spans 14 amino acids. The germline CDR1 and CDR2 sequences are SGDLS and YYNGEE. V was cut by 0 bases and J by 8 bases, with 14 bases left in between. Points from the study as a whole: At baseline, seropositivity was found in only six or seven AZD1222 recipients. Following two doses of AZD1222, Spike-specific TCR breadth and depth rose. All repertoire sampling was performed exclusively after the peak T cell response.

This clone showed up just a few times. As yet, its antigen is unknown. The rearrangement uses TRBV9 and TRBJ1-2, with D maybe TRBD1 (6 bases). The origin of this receptor is an adult who received the AZD1222 COVID-19 vaccine. Sequenced material: peripheral blood, taken 28 days after the second AZD1222 dose. CDR3: CASSVVDRSPGYTF. DNA of the CDR3: TGTGCCAGCAGCGTAGTGGACAGATCTCCCGGCTACACCTTC.